Below, 30 T cell receptor beta chains from the same sample are listed, as sequenced in a study of OX40 agonist ivuxolimab in advanced cancers. The table came from immunoSEQ multiplex PCR; TCRdb's copy has only in-frame clones and leaves some out. The repertoire holds about 72,000 clones, with 89% as singletons. Sequenced here: CD4+ or CD8+ T cells sorted from blood, sampled in a trial of the OX40 agonist ivuxolimab. The receptors here all came from an adult with an advanced solid tumor such as melanoma, head and neck, liver or kidney cancer.

This clone was counted a single time. This sequence joins TRBV5-1 and TRBJ1-4, with 7 bases identical to TRBD1. This CDR3 region has 14 residues. Looked up from germline, CDR1 is SGHRS and CDR2 is YFSETQ. The junction had 8 bases not matched to a gene; V was cut back by 4 bases and J by 8 bases. The CDR3 region has the DNA TGCGCCAGCAGCCCCGGACAGGTTAACGAAAAACTGTTTTTT. It codes for CASSPGQVNEKLFF.

This clone occurred once. The V call is TRBV11-2, the J call TRBJ2-7; possibly TRBD1 for D (7 bases). V shed 5 bases and J shed 1 base, with 21 bases lying between them. Germline V gives CDR1 SGHAT, CDR2 FQNNGV. The CDR3 is made up of 17 amino acids. The CDR3 spells CASSRGQMKSGSYEQYF. As DNA, the CDR3 is TGTGCCAGCAGCAGGGGACAGATGAAGAGCGGGTCCTACGAGCAGTACTTC.

The rearrangement links TRBV5-5 to TRBJ2-6; D perhaps matches TRBD1 (5 bases). The germline gives CDR1 SGHKS, CDR2 YYEKEE (reference sequence). Between the trimmed V and J ends, which lost 4 bases and 2 bases, there was a span of 19 bases. The CDR3 has 18 amino acids. DNA for the CDR3: TGTGCCAGCAGCGATCCTGGGGCCCCCCGGACTGGGGCCAACGTCCTGACTTTC. Protein product: CASSDPGAPRTGANVLTF.

The chain uses TRBV11-1 and TRBJ2-7; D is undetermined. This CDR3 is built from 13 residues. Germline V gives CDR1 SGHAT, CDR2 FQDESV (reference sequence). V was trimmed by 1 base and J by 5 bases, leaving 9 bases between them. The CDR3 is CASSLGLYNEQYF. The CDR3 region has the DNA TGTGCCAGCAGCTTAGGGCTCTACAACGAGCAGTACTTC.

The chain links TRBV16 to TRBJ2-2; D gene ambiguous. Germline lookup yields CDR1 KGHSY and CDR2 FQNENV. Trimming left V 4 bases short and J 2 bases short, with 5 bases between. This CDR3 is built from 13 residues. The CDR3 loop reads CASSRLNTGELFF. CDR3 DNA sequence: TGTGCCAGCAGCCGCCTAAACACCGGGGAGCTGTTTTTT.

J is TRBJ2-5 and V is TRBV5-1; TRBD2 is a possible D gene (5 bases). Looked up from germline, CDR1 is SGHRS and CDR2 is YFSETQ. Deletions cut 1 base from V and 2 bases from J, with 12 bases between. This CDR3 spans 15 amino acids. The CDR3 coding sequence is TGCGCCAGCAGCTTGCTACCGGGAATTCAAGAGACCCAGTACTTC. It translates to CASSLLPGIQETQYF.

The chain is built from TRBV5-6 and TRBJ2-3; D is possibly TRBD1 or TRBD2 (5 bases each). Germline values: CDR1 SGHDT, CDR2 YYEEEE. Trimming left V 5 bases short and J 1 base short, with 11 bases between. This CDR3 spans 14 amino acids. CDR3 DNA: TGTGCCAGCAGGCAACTGGGGGGCACAGATACGCAGTATTTT. Residues: CASRQLGGTDTQYF.

V gene TRBV6-1 combines with J gene TRBJ2-3, with D hard to call. CDR3 length equals 13 residues. From germline, CDR1 is MNHNS and CDR2 SASEGT. The V end was cut by 1 base, the J end by 5 bases, with 7 bases between. Here the CDR3 reads CASSEGYLDTQYF. CDR3 DNA sequence: TGTGCCAGCAGTGAAGGATATTTAGATACGCAGTATTTT.

The DNA of the CDR3 is TGTGCCAGCAGTTACCGGGGGGTCCTTGGAGAGACCCAGTACTTC. Residues: CASSYRGVLGETQYF. The chain links TRBV6-5 to TRBJ2-5; 7 nucleotides line up with TRBD2. Germline V CDR1 and CDR2: MNHEY, SVGAGI. Trimming at V came to 2 bases and at J to 4 bases, leaving 7 bases not matched to a gene. CDR3 size: 15 residues.

The rearrangement uses TRBV29-1 and TRBJ1-3, with D maybe TRBD1 (5 bases). Germline V gene data show CDR1 as SQVTM and CDR2 as ANQGSEA. V was trimmed by 7 bases and J by 4 bases, leaving 11 bases between them. This CDR3 comprises 12 residues. The CDR3 sequence is CSAQGLGNTIYF. The CDR3 DNA sequence: TGCAGCGCCCAGGGTTTGGGAAACACCATATATTTT.

This chain uses TRBV6-6 with TRBJ1-5; D call uncertain. The V gene's germline CDR1 is MNHNY and CDR2 SVGAGI (reference sequence). This CDR3 is 12 amino acids long. With 6 bases removed from V and 7 bases from J, the gap between germline ends came to 10 bases. The CDR3 DNA reads TGTGCCAGCAGCCGTATCGAGCAGCCCCAGCATTTT. This encodes CASSRIEQPQHF.

The rearrangement uses TRBV7-2 and TRBJ2-7; D may correspond to TRBD1 or TRBD2 (5 bases each). The CDR3 length is 14 residues. Germline V gives CDR1 SGHTA, CDR2 FQGNSA. Trimming pared 4 bases from V and 3 bases from J, leaving 13 bases between. The CDR3 loop reads CASSYQRGDYEQYF. DNA for the CDR3: TGTGCCAGCAGCTACCAAAGGGGAGACTACGAGCAGTACTTC.

The chain joins TRBV27 to TRBJ2-1; D gene uncertain. CDR3 length: 15 amino acids. V lost 5 bases, J lost 3 bases, and 14 bases lay in between. Germline values: CDR1 MNHEY, CDR2 SMNVEV (reference sequence). CDR3 protein: CASSPRSPLYNEQFF. The CDR3 DNA follows: TGTGCCAGCAGTCCCAGGTCCCCCCTCTACAATGAGCAGTTCTTC.

J is TRBJ2-3 and V is TRBV9, with TRBD1 matching over 8 bases. V lost 3 bases to trimming and J lost 5 bases; unmatched junction nucleotides: 2. The V gene's germline CDR1 is SGDLS and CDR2 YYNGEE. The CDR3 extends over 13 amino acids. In DNA form, the CDR3 reads TGTGCCAGCAGCGCGGGACAGGTAGATACGCAGTATTTT. Its translation: CASSAGQVDTQYF. Filled out from reference TRBV9 and TRBJ2-3, the complete variable domain reads DSGVTQTPKHLITATGQRVTLRCSPRSGDLSVYWYQQSLDQGLQFLIQYYNGEERAKGNILERFSAQQFPDLHSELNLSSLELGDSALYFCASSAGQVDTQYFGPGTRLTVL.

The rearrangement uses TRBV5-1 and TRBJ1-1; the D is unclear. V lost 3 bases, J lost 0 bases, and 15 bases lay in between. The CDR3 totals 16 residues. Germline lookup yields CDR1 SGHRS and CDR2 YFSETQ. For the CDR3, the DNA is TGCGCCAGCAGCTCCCGACGGGGAGCGATGAACACTGAAGCTTTCTTT. Translating gives CASSSRRGAMNTEAFF.

The chain carries TRBV5-6 and TRBJ1-1; a possible D gene is TRBD1 (5 bases). Germline CDR1 and CDR2: SGHDT and YYEEEE. The CDR3 is 13 amino acids. V gave up 5 bases and J gave up 8 bases, with 16 bases separating them. CDR3 in amino acids: CASSWGPQREAFF. In nucleotides, the CDR3 is TGTGCCAGCAGTTGGGGACCCCAGAGGGAAGCTTTCTTT. Full variable domain (remainder filled in from reference TRBV5-6 and TRBJ1-1): DAGVTQSPTHLIKTRGQQVTLRCSPKSGHDTVSWYQQALGQGPQFIFQYYEEEERQRGNFPDRFSGHQFPNYSSELNVNALLLGDSALYLCASSWGPQREAFFGQGTRLTVV.

The chain carries TRBV10-3 and TRBJ1-1; D is unresolved. Trimming took off 0 bases at V and 1 base at J, with 9 bases between the two ends. Germline V gene sequence: CDR1 ENHRY, CDR2 SYGVKD. The CDR3 consists of 15 residues. The CDR3 protein is CAISESITRNTEAFF. The CDR3 DNA is TGTGCCATCAGTGAGTCGATTACTAGGAACACTGAAGCTTTCTTT.

The gene calls are TRBV5-1 and TRBJ2-7; the D gene is possibly TRBD1 (6 bases). The CDR3 is 14 residues long. Looked up from germline, CDR1 is SGHRS and CDR2 is YFSETQ. V lost 4 bases to trimming and J lost 1 base, with 12 bases between them. Here the CDR3 DNA reads TGCGCCAGCAGCCGCGACAGGCAATCCTACGAGCAGTACTTC. Its translation: CASSRDRQSYEQYF.

The V and J genes are TRBV5-1 and TRBJ1-1, with D perhaps matching TRBD1 (5 bases). The CDR3 has 14 residues. Germline values: CDR1 SGHRS, CDR2 YFSETQ. Trimming stripped 6 bases from V and 5 bases from J, with 17 bases between. The CDR3 sequence is CASNLESPGTEAFF. The CDR3 nucleotides read TGCGCCAGCAACCTGGAAAGCCCAGGGACTGAAGCTTTCTTT.

V and J are TRBV11-2 and TRBJ2-2; D uncertain. The V end lost 2 bases, the J end lost 6 bases, and 7 bases lay between the germline ends. CDR3 length: 13 amino acids. The germline gives CDR1 SGHAT, CDR2 FQNNGV. This CDR3 is CASSLSRAGELFF. The DNA of the CDR3 is TGTGCCAGCAGCTTATCCAGAGCCGGGGAGCTGTTTTTT.

The CDR3 reads CASTDQAYNEKLFF. DNA of the CDR3: TGTGCCAGCACTGATCAGGCTTATAATGAAAAACTGTTTTTT. The chain has TRBV6-1 and TRBJ1-4; D call uncertain. Trimming cost V 7 bases and J 4 bases, with 13 bases left between them. In germline, CDR1 is MNHNS, CDR2 SASEGT. The CDR3 runs to 14 residues.

The chain recombines TRBV28 with TRBJ2-7; 8 bases align to TRBD2. J lost 3 bases, V lost 7 bases, and 8 bases had no gene match. The length of the CDR3 is 14 residues. Germline V lookup: CDR1 MDHEN, CDR2 SYDVKM. CDR3 sequence (DNA): TGTGCCAGCAAGAGGGCTAGCGGGTTCTACGAGCAGTACTTC. Translated: CASKRASGFYEQYF.

This chain uses TRBV10-3 with TRBJ1-6, with D tentatively TRBD1 (6 bases). With 4 bases removed from V and 7 bases from J, the gap between germline ends came to 14 bases. The germline gives CDR1 ENHRY, CDR2 SYGVKD. The CDR3 length is 15 residues. The CDR3 sequence: CAISALRGQNSPLHF. The CDR3, as DNA: TGTGCCATCAGTGCTCTCCGGGGGCAGAATTCACCCCTCCACTTT.

This clone occurred many times. The CDR3 loop is CACSGTPTMNTEAFF. The CDR3, as DNA: TGTGCCTGCTCCGGGACCCCGACCATGAACACTGAAGCTTTCTTT. The chain combines TRBV5-4 with TRBJ1-1, with a tentative D call TRBD1 (5 bases). CDR3 length: 15 residues. Trimming stripped 10 bases from V and 0 bases from J, with 19 bases between. The germline V gene encodes CDR1 SGHNT and CDR2 YYREEE (reference sequence). Filled out from reference TRBV5-4 and TRBJ1-1, the complete variable domain reads ETGVTQSPTHLIKTRGQQVTLRCSSQSGHNTVSWYQQALGQGPQFIFQYYREEENGRGNFPPRFSGLQFPNYSSELNVNALELDDSALYLCACSGTPTMNTEAFFGQGTRLTVV.

The V and J genes are TRBV5-8 and TRBJ2-2, with D possibly called TRBD1 or TRBD2 (6 bases each). CDR3 size: 15 residues. V was trimmed by 1 base and J by 5 bases, leaving 12 bases between them. Germline CDR1 SGHTS, CDR2 YDEGEE. The CDR3 DNA sequence: TGTGCCAGCAGCTTGATACGGGGGCCGACCGGGGAGCTGTTTTTT. Translated, it gives CASSLIRGPTGELFF.

A single count supports this clone. The chain employs TRBV2 and TRBJ1-2; weak D call: TRBD1 (5 bases). The CDR3 runs 14 residues. Per the germline V gene, CDR1 is SNHLY and CDR2 is FYNNEI. V was clipped by 6 bases and J by 1 base, with 12 bases between them. CDR3 sequence: CASRGDSINYGYTF. DNA for the CDR3: TGTGCCAGCAGAGGGGACTCCATTAACTATGGCTACACCTTC.

V and J are TRBV6-6 and TRBJ1-5; D call uncertain. The CDR3 has 14 residues. Looked up from germline, CDR1 is MNHNY and CDR2 is SVGAGI (reference sequence). The ends were cut back, 6 bases at V and 0 bases at J, with 9 bases in the middle. In DNA, the CDR3 is TGTGCCAGCAGCCGGGATAATAGCAATCAGCCCCAGCATTTT. It specifies CASSRDNSNQPQHF.

This chain links TRBV6-6 with TRBJ2-2; D is unclear. Per germline, CDR1 MNHNY and CDR2 SVGAGI (reference sequence). The CDR3 is made up of 13 amino acids. Trimming took off 6 bases at V and 2 bases at J, with 7 bases between the two ends. CDR3 sequence: CASRWSNTGELFF. The CDR3 bases are TGTGCCAGCAGGTGGAGCAACACCGGGGAGCTGTTTTTT.

The rearrangement joins TRBV5-5 to TRBJ2-2; D possibly matches TRBD1 or TRBD2 (5 bases each). CDR3 size: 20 residues. V was shortened by 3 bases and J by 4 bases, with 28 bases between the two germline ends. Germline lookup yields CDR1 SGHKS and CDR2 YYEKEE (reference sequence). Here the CDR3 DNA reads TGTGCCAGCAGCTCACAAGCTCGGCCCGGGACCCAAATGGGCACCGGGGAGCTGTTTTTT. This sequence encodes CASSSQARPGTQMGTGELFF.

The genes are TRBV4-1 and TRBJ2-7; D tentatively fits TRBD1 or TRBD2 (5 bases each). The CDR3 is made up of 15 amino acids. The V gene's germline CDR1 is MGHRA and CDR2 YSYEKL. The V and J ends lost 1 base and 5 bases respectively, with 15 bases between them. CDR3 coding DNA: TGCGCCAGCAGCCAAGGGGACCGCGACTCTAACGAGCAGTACTTC. Amino acid sequence: CASSQGDRDSNEQYF.